Each of the 30 T cell receptor beta chains below was sequenced from the same sample in a study of blood T cell repertoires in COVID-19. Repertoires were generated with immunoSEQ multiplex PCR, while TCRdb's copy carries only in-frame clones and drops some. Altogether 150,000 or so clones are present, over 75% being singletons, with the ten largest covering roughly 7%. Sequencing was carried out using PBMCs or T cells enriched from blood (not recorded which). These receptor sequences come from a woman aged 50 to 60 who had recovered from COVID-19.

V and J are TRBV5-1 and TRBJ2-2, with D possibly being TRBD1 (7 bases). The CDR3 loop spans 16 amino acids. Trimming removed 3 bases at V and 3 bases at J, with 15 bases between. Germline V lookup: CDR1 SGHRS, CDR2 YFSETQ. CDR3 in amino acids: CASSSRGRGDTGELFF. In DNA form, the CDR3 reads TGCGCCAGCAGCTCTAGGGGCAGGGGGGACACCGGGGAGCTGTTTTTT. Supplemented by reference TRBV5-1 and TRBJ2-2, the full variable domain reads KAGVTQTPRYLIKTRGQQVTLSCSPISGHRSVSWYQQTPGQGLQFLFEYFSETQRNKGNFPGRFSGRQFSNSRSEMNVSTLELGDSALYLCASSSRGRGDTGELFFGEGSRLTVL.

The rearrangement links TRBV28 to TRBJ1-5; maybe TRBD1 (5 bases). The V gene's germline CDR1 is MDHEN and CDR2 SYDVKM. CDR3 size: 15 residues. Deletions cut 7 bases from V and 7 bases from J, with 20 bases between. DNA for the CDR3: TGTGCCAGCACCGGAAGTAGGGGTTGGCAGCAGCCCCAGCATTTT. This codes for CASTGSRGWQQPQHF.

J is TRBJ1-6 and V is TRBV5-6; D might be TRBD1 (6 bases). The CDR3 is 13 residues long. V was pared by 7 bases and J by 7 bases, with 12 bases between. Germline CDR1 SGHDT, CDR2 YYEEEE. CDR3 sequence: CASARGWNSPLHF. CDR3 DNA sequence: TGTGCCAGCGCGAGGGGGTGGAATTCACCCCTCCACTTT.

The chain employs TRBV14 and TRBJ2-1; 11 positions agree with TRBD2. Germline CDR1 reads SGHDN; CDR2 reads FVKESK. V was clipped by 3 bases and J by 4 bases; unmatched bases: 14. This CDR3 has 19 residues. The CDR3 DNA reads as TGTGCCAGCAGCCAGTCCGAGGTAGCGGGAGGGCCCTATTACAATGAGCAGTTCTTC. As protein: CASSQSEVAGGPYYNEQFF.

The chain is built from TRBV19 and TRBJ1-2; D possibly corresponds to TRBD1 (6 bases). From germline, CDR1 is LNHDA and CDR2 SQIVND (reference sequence). The V end was cut by 5 bases, the J end by 4 bases, with 20 bases between. CDR3 length: 16 residues. The CDR3 spells CASSRGAGGPGYGYTF. The CDR3 region has the DNA TGTGCCAGTAGTCGGGGGGCGGGAGGACCCGGCTATGGCTACACCTTC.

The genes are TRBV6-5 and TRBJ1-3; D gene unclear. V shed 5 bases and J shed 0 bases, with 11 bases lying between them. CDR3 size: 15 residues. Germline V CDR1 and CDR2: MNHEY, SVGAGI. The DNA for the CDR3 is TGTGCCAGCAGTCCCACCGCCAGCTCTGGAAACACCATATATTTT. Translated, it gives CASSPTASSGNTIYF.

This chain joins TRBV11-2 and TRBJ1-6; possible D gene TRBD1, 6 bases. Deletions cut 5 bases from V and 14 bases from J, with 19 bases between. This CDR3 spans 14 amino acids. Germline values: CDR1 SGHAT, CDR2 FQNNGV. CDR3 in amino acids: CASSPGQYNSALHF. CDR3 coding DNA: TGTGCCAGCAGCCCCGGACAGTATAATTCGGCCCTCCACTTT.

The chain has TRBV5-1 and TRBJ1-6, with D perhaps TRBD1 (6 bases). The germline V gene has CDR1 SGHRS and CDR2 YFSETQ. Between the trimmed V and J ends, which lost 4 bases and 2 bases, there was a span of 7 bases. The CDR3 spans 14 residues. For the CDR3, the DNA is TGCGCCAGCAGCGGGGGCACCTATAATTCACCCCTCCACTTT. Protein: CASSGGTYNSPLHF.

The chain carries TRBV4-3 and TRBJ2-3; TRBD2 matches 7 bases. The CDR3 runs to 16 residues. V lost 1 base and J lost 5; bases outside the gene matches: 9. Germline lookup yields CDR1 LGHNA and CDR2 YSLEER. CDR3 protein: CASSQVMGGPGDTQYF. The CDR3 bases are TGCGCCAGCAGCCAAGTTATGGGAGGGCCGGGAGATACGCAGTATTTT.

The chain uses TRBV18 and TRBJ2-5; TRBD1 might be the D (6 bases). Trimming removed 2 bases from V and 4 bases from J, with 14 bases in between. CDR1 is KGHSH and CDR2 is LQKENI in the germline V gene. This CDR3 is 15 amino acids long. Written as DNA, the CDR3 is TGTGCCAGCTCACCAGGCATAGCAGGGGTAGAGACCCAGTACTTC. Its protein product is CASSPGIAGVETQYF.

This rearrangement joins TRBV2 to TRBJ1-5; TRBD1 agrees at 9 bases. The CDR3 sequence is 16 residues long. Losses at the gene ends were 3 bases for V and 6 bases for J; bases not matched to a gene: 9. Germline values: CDR1 SNHLY, CDR2 FYNNEI. The DNA for the CDR3 is TGTGCCAGCAGTGATAACAGGGGGCCCGCGGTTCAGCCCCAGCATTTT. It translates to CASSDNRGPAVQPQHF.

This sequence joins TRBV7-2 and TRBJ1-2; D may be TRBD1 (6 bases). Germline lookup yields CDR1 SGHTA and CDR2 FQGNSA. The V end was cut by 4 bases, the J end by 4 bases, with 13 bases between. This CDR3 contains 14 residues. Here the CDR3 DNA reads TGTGCCAGCAGCTCAACAGGGCGGCTCTATGGCTACACCTTC. It codes for CASSSTGRLYGYTF.

The chain uses TRBV14 and TRBJ2-1; 13 positions agree with TRBD2. With V trimmed by 4 bases and J by 6 bases, 3 bases remained unmatched. In germline, CDR1 is SGHDN, CDR2 FVKESK. The CDR3 contains 15 residues. CDR3 bases: TGTGCCAGCAGCCTACTAGCGGGAGGGTTCAATGAGCAGTTCTTC. It encodes CASSLLAGGFNEQFF.

The V and J genes are TRBV19 and TRBJ1-2; D is unclear. The CDR3 loop spans 13 amino acids. The ends were cut back, 5 bases at V and 1 base at J, with 8 bases in the middle. The germline CDR1 and CDR2 sequences are LNHDA and SQIVND (reference sequence). CDR3: CASSFGFNYGYTF. In DNA form, the CDR3 reads TGTGCCAGTAGTTTCGGTTTTAACTATGGCTACACCTTC.

The chain employs TRBV5-4 and TRBJ2-7, with a possible D match to TRBD1 (6 bases). The CDR3 is made up of 16 amino acids. Trimming cost V 4 bases and J 3 bases, with 20 bases left between them. Germline V lookup: CDR1 SGHNT, CDR2 YYREEE (reference sequence). The CDR3 DNA reads as TGTGCCAGCAGCCAGGACAGTCAGGGAATGGGCTACGAGCAGTACTTC. Its translation: CASSQDSQGMGYEQYF.

The rearrangement joins TRBV21-1 to TRBJ1-1; the D segment call TRBD1 is taken from the table without a DNA check. TRBV21-1 is annotated as a pseudogene. The length of the CDR3 is 18 residues. This chain's CDR3 is CASSKVRTGFRRNTEAFF. The DNA of the CDR3 is TGTGCCAGCAGCAAAGTGAGGACAGGGTTCAGGAGGAACACTGAAGCTTTCTTT.

The chain carries TRBV21-1 and TRBJ1-4. TRBV21-1 represents a pseudogene. The CDR3 consists of 18 residues. The CDR3 sequence is CASSPLGLGRTGNEKLFF. CDR3 sequence (DNA): TGTGCCAGCAGCCCATTGGGGTTGGGTCGGACGGGAAATGAAAAACTGTTTTTT.

CDR3 amino acids: CASSQAEQNNSPLHF. The CDR3 DNA reads TGCGCCAGCAGCCAAGCGGAACAGAATAATTCACCCCTCCACTTT. The V gene is TRBV4-1, the J gene TRBJ1-6; D not resolved. The CDR3 extends over 15 amino acids. Per the germline V gene, CDR1 is MGHRA and CDR2 is YSYEKL. The V gene lost 1 base and the J gene lost 5 bases, with 9 bases spanning the gap.

The V gene is TRBV5-1, the J gene TRBJ2-2; a possible D gene is TRBD1 (7 bases). The CDR3 has 15 residues. V was cut by 3 bases and J by 4 bases, with 13 bases left in between. Looked up from germline, CDR1 is SGHRS and CDR2 is YFSETQ. The CDR3 protein is CASSSRQGGTGELFF. The CDR3 DNA is TGCGCCAGCAGCTCCCGACAGGGAGGCACCGGGGAGCTGTTTTTT. The variable domain in full, with the rest retrieved from reference TRBV5-1 and TRBJ2-2, is KAGVTQTPRYLIKTRGQQVTLSCSPISGHRSVSWYQQTPGQGLQFLFEYFSETQRNKGNFPGRFSGRQFSNSRSEMNVSTLELGDSALYLCASSSRQGGTGELFFGEGSRLTVL.

The genes are TRBV7-2 and TRBJ1-5, with D maybe TRBD1 (5 bases). V shed 4 bases and J shed 0 bases, with 10 bases lying between them. The germline V gene has CDR1 SGHTA and CDR2 FQGNSA. The CDR3 consists of 15 residues. The chain's CDR3 is CASSSRGDSNQPQHF. CDR3 sequence (DNA): TGTGCCAGCAGCTCCCGGGGGGATAGCAATCAGCCCCAGCATTTT.

The CDR3 sequence: CASTTAGSASF. CDR3 nucleotides: TGTGCCAGCACCACCGCCGGGAGTGCGAGCTTC. The chain combines TRBV21-1 with TRBJ2-7; TRBD2, the D gene given by the table, was not confirmed from the DNA. TRBV21-1 is a pseudogene. The CDR3 totals 11 residues.

J is TRBJ2-7 and V is TRBV27, with 9 bases matching TRBD2. Looked up from germline, CDR1 is MNHEY and CDR2 is SMNVEV (reference sequence). V shed 4 bases and J 7 bases; nucleotides not matched to a gene: 14. The CDR3 loop spans 16 amino acids. DNA for the CDR3: TGTGCCAGCAGTTCCCTCAAAGCTAGCGGGACGACGGAGCAGTACTTC. The encoded protein is CASSSLKASGTTEQYF.

This clone was seen a single time. This rearrangement joins TRBV7-9 to TRBJ2-5; TRBD2 agrees at 12 bases. This CDR3 is 16 amino acids long. The V gene's germline CDR1 is SEHNR and CDR2 FQNEAQ (reference sequence). After removal of 5 bases from V and 2 bases from J, the junction contained 6 bases not matched to a gene. The CDR3 bases are TGTGCCAGCAGCCCGAGACTAGCGGGAGAACAAGAGACCCAGTACTTC. Translated: CASSPRLAGEQETQYF.

The J gene is TRBJ1-5, the V gene TRBV28, with 7 bases that match TRBD1. CDR3 length: 15 residues. Germline loops: CDR1 MDHEN, CDR2 SYDVKM. Trimming took 5 bases from V and 7 from J; bases not matched to a gene: 11. The DNA for the CDR3 is TGTGCCAGCAGTACAACAGGGGTATTAACCCAGCCCCAGCATTTT. It codes for CASSTTGVLTQPQHF.

The J gene is TRBJ1-1, the V gene TRBV28; D is unclear. V shed 1 base and J shed 0 bases, with 6 bases lying between them. Germline V gene data show CDR1 as MDHEN and CDR2 as SYDVKM. The CDR3 has 14 amino acids. The CDR3: CASSLYSMNTEAFF. The CDR3 region has the DNA TGTGCCAGCAGTTTATATAGTATGAACACTGAAGCTTTCTTT.

This chain uses TRBV30 with TRBJ1-2; D perhaps matches TRBD1 (5 bases). From germline, CDR1 is GTSNPN and CDR2 SVGIG (reference sequence). The CDR3 length is 12 residues. The germline V and J ends were trimmed by 2 bases and 12 bases, with 16 bases remaining between them. CDR3 DNA sequence: TGTGCCTGGAGTCCCCTCGGGACTGTCCACACCTTC. Translating it yields CAWSPLGTVHTF.

This clone was seen once. The chain is built from TRBV19 and TRBJ1-4; D not certain. The CDR3 is 13 amino acids. Germline CDR1 and CDR2: LNHDA and SQIVND (reference sequence). Trimming left V 5 bases short and J 8 bases short, with 12 bases between. This CDR3 reads CASSVPREEKLFF. Written as DNA, the CDR3 is TGTGCCAGTAGTGTCCCCCGGGAAGAAAAACTGTTTTTT.

The J gene is TRBJ2-5, the V gene TRBV28; 7 bases match TRBD2. CDR3 size: 13 residues. Germline V gene sequence: CDR1 MDHEN, CDR2 SYDVKM. V gave up 6 bases and J gave up 11 bases; unmatched junction bases: 12. CDR3 protein: CASRPARMREQYF. Here the CDR3 DNA reads TGTGCCAGCAGACCTGCCCGGATGCGGGAGCAGTACTTC.

This chain connects TRBV6-4 to TRBJ1-1; the D is unclear. The V end lost 6 bases, the J end lost 0 bases, and 8 bases lay between the germline ends. Germline V CDR1 and CDR2: MRHNA, SNTAGT. There are 13 residues in the CDR3. This CDR3 reads CASSVNMNTEAFF. Here the CDR3 DNA reads TGTGCCAGCAGCGTTAATATGAACACTGAAGCTTTCTTT.

This clone was recorded once. J is TRBJ2-7 and V is TRBV18; 10 bases match TRBD1. Germline CDR1 KGHSH, CDR2 LQKENI. This CDR3 is 16 amino acids long. J was trimmed by 6 bases and V by 5 bases; bases with no gene match: 13. The CDR3 reads CASSSAGTGASGEQYF. The CDR3 region has the DNA TGTGCCAGCTCATCCGCTGGGACAGGGGCTTCTGGCGAGCAGTACTTC.